Each of the 29 T cell receptor beta chains below was sequenced from the same sample in a study of glioma-infiltrating T cells after dendritic cell vaccination. Data came from immunoSEQ multiplex PCR; TCRdb stores just in-frame clones and leaves some out. Found here are tens of thousands of clones, roughly 84% of them singletons; the top ten hold about 9%. Time point denoted: after dendritic cell vaccination, including at tumor progression/relapse. Specimen: blood, collected after dendritic cell vaccination. These receptors were obtained from a human donor with glioblastoma.

This chain connects TRBV4-1 to TRBJ1-4; TRBD1 aligns across 7 bases. The CDR3 loop spans 17 amino acids. Germline values: CDR1 MGHRA, CDR2 YSYEKL. Losses at the gene ends were 0 bases for V and 4 bases for J; bases not matched to a gene: 8. The CDR3: CASSQEGPGQINEKLFF. CDR3 in DNA: TGCGCCAGCAGCCAAGAGGGGCCGGGACAGATTAATGAAAAACTGTTTTTT.

The chain recombines TRBV7-9 with TRBJ2-5, with D unresolved. V lost 5 bases to trimming and J lost 5 bases, with 12 bases between them. This CDR3 has 13 amino acids. Germline V gives CDR1 SEHNR, CDR2 FQNEAQ (reference sequence). The CDR3 sequence: CASSPRLSETQYF. The CDR3 nucleotides read TGTGCCAGCAGCCCTCGGTTGTCTGAGACCCAGTACTTC.

The chain links TRBV4-2 to TRBJ2-3; 7 bases line up with TRBD1. This CDR3 comprises 14 residues. V was pared by 7 bases and J by 0 bases, with 4 bases of the junction left unmatched. Per the germline V gene, CDR1 is LGHNA and CDR2 is YNFKEQ. CDR3 DNA: TGTGCCAGCAAAGGGGGCCTAAGCACAGATACGCAGTATTTT. Its translation: CASKGGLSTDTQYF.

This chain connects TRBV28 to TRBJ2-7; 8 bases are a match to TRBD1. CDR1 and CDR2 (germline): MDHEN, SYDVKM. The trim removed 6 bases at V and 3 bases at J, leaving 10 bases unmatched. The CDR3 has 15 amino acids. CDR3 loop: CASRPRTGYHYEQYF. The CDR3 DNA sequence: TGTGCCAGCAGACCCCGGACAGGGTACCACTACGAGCAGTACTTC.

The J gene is TRBJ1-2, the V gene TRBV28; 8 positions agree with TRBD1. The V and J ends lost 2 bases and 6 bases, in that order; junction bases with no gene match: 5. The CDR3 is 14 residues long. Germline-derived CDR1 and CDR2 are MDHEN and SYDVKM. CDR3 sequence reads: CASSLSLTGDGYTF. The CDR3 DNA reads TGTGCCAGCAGTTTAAGCCTGACAGGGGATGGCTACACCTTC.

The chain employs TRBV10-2 and TRBJ2-5; 7 bases align to TRBD1. Germline lookup yields CDR1 WSHSY and CDR2 SAAADI. The CDR3 loop spans 15 amino acids. V lost 9 bases and J lost 5; bases outside the gene matches: 15. The CDR3 nucleotides are TGCGCCAGTGGGGCGGGCAGGGGGTATGGGGAGACCCAGTACTTC. Its protein is CASGAGRGYGETQYF.

The chain couples TRBV4-2 to TRBJ2-3; 9 bases line up with TRBD2. Per the germline V gene, CDR1 is LGHNA and CDR2 is YNFKEQ. Germline trimming cut 1 base from V and 4 bases from J; bases unmatched to any gene: 9. There are 17 residues in the CDR3. CDR3 sequence reads: CASSQVTAGGPSDTQYF. The CDR3 DNA is TGTGCCAGCAGCCAAGTGACTGCGGGGGGGCCTTCAGATACGCAGTATTTT.

The sample holds a few counts of this clone. For the CDR3, the DNA is TGTGCCAGCTCACCTGAGCTGAACACTGAAGCTTTCTTT. Protein: CASSPELNTEAFF. V is TRBV18 and J is TRBJ1-1; D remains ambiguous. Germline V gene lookup returns CDR1 KGHSH and CDR2 LQKENI. The V gene lost 3 bases and the J gene lost 0 bases, with 5 bases spanning the gap. The CDR3 has 13 amino acids. The full variable domain, with the rest looked up from reference TRBV18 and TRBJ1-1, is NAGVMQNPRHLVRRRGQEARLRCSPMKGHSHVYWYRQLPEEGLKFMVYLQKENIIDESGMPKERFSAEFPKEGPSILRIQQVVRGDSAAYFCASSPELNTEAFFGQGTRLTVV.

The chain combines TRBV11-2 with TRBJ2-4; 16 bases fit TRBD2. Germline V lookup: CDR1 SGHAT, CDR2 FQNNGV. This CDR3 region has 17 residues. J lost 7 bases, V lost 4 bases, and 7 bases had no gene match. The CDR3 nucleotides are TGTGCCAGCAGCTCACCGGGACTAGCGGGGGGGCGGAACATTCAGTACTTC. Protein product: CASSSPGLAGGRNIQYF.

The chain has TRBV4-3 and TRBJ2-5; D is perhaps TRBD1 (6 bases). The CDR3 is 16 amino acids. V was pared by 1 base and J by 2 bases, with 14 bases between. Germline assignment: CDR1 LGHNA and CDR2 YSLEER. The CDR3 nucleotides read TGCGCCAGCAGCCAAGTCGCAACAGGGAGTCAAGAGACCCAGTACTTC. It specifies CASSQVATGSQETQYF.

The rearrangement joins TRBV19 to TRBJ2-4, with 11 bases that match TRBD1. J gave up 3 bases and V 9 bases, and 7 bases lay outside the gene matches. CDR1 LNHDA and CDR2 SQIVND come from the germline V gene (reference sequence). The CDR3 has 15 residues. This CDR3 reads CASRDRGYGKNIQYF. As DNA, the CDR3 is TGTGCCAGCCGGGACAGGGGGTACGGCAAAAACATTCAGTACTTC. Full variable domain (remainder filled in from reference TRBV19 and TRBJ2-4): DGGITQSPKYLFRKEGQNVTLSCEQNLNHDAMYWYRQDPGQGLRLIYYSQIVNDFQKGDIAEGYSVSREKKESFPLTVTSAQKNPTAFYLCASRDRGYGKNIQYFGAGTRLSVL.

CDR3 bases: TGTGCCAGCAGTGAAGGCAGGGGCTCAGAGACCCAGTACTTC. It encodes CASSEGRGSETQYF. The genes are TRBV6-1 and TRBJ2-5; D possibly corresponds to TRBD1 (6 bases). Deletions cut 1 base from V and 4 bases from J, with 10 bases between. Looked up from germline, CDR1 is MNHNS and CDR2 is SASEGT. The CDR3 runs to 14 residues.

The V and J genes are TRBV12-1 and TRBJ2-7; whether TRBD1, the table's D call, matches the DNA was not checked. TRBV12-1 is annotated as a pseudogene. The CDR3 totals 12 residues. CDR3 in DNA: TGTGCCAGCAGCTCCTCCCAGTACGAGCAGTACTTC. Translation gives CASSSSQYEQYF.

The chain has TRBV7-2 and TRBJ2-5; D is possibly TRBD2 (6 bases). The germline V gene has CDR1 SGHTA and CDR2 FQGNSA. Trimming stripped 1 base from V and 1 base from J, with 19 bases between. There are 18 residues in the CDR3. Written as DNA, the CDR3 is TGTGCCAGCAGCTTAGTGTCGCGGGGAGTCGCAATCCAAGAGACCCAGTACTTC. Translated, it gives CASSLVSRGVAIQETQYF.

This chain links TRBV10-2 with TRBJ1-2, with D hard to call. Per the germline V gene, CDR1 is WSHSY and CDR2 is SAAADI. The CDR3 contains 13 residues. Trimming removed 7 bases from V and 2 bases from J, with 11 bases in between. The chain's CDR3 is CASTTRSNYGYTF. The CDR3 DNA reads as TGCGCCAGCACTACTCGGAGCAACTATGGCTACACCTTC.

The J gene is TRBJ1-1, the V gene TRBV10-3; D is perhaps TRBD1 (6 bases). Germline CDR1 ENHRY, CDR2 SYGVKD. The V and J ends lost 7 bases and 4 bases respectively, with 22 bases between them. The CDR3 extends over 16 amino acids. The CDR3: CAITQGGGYGVTEAFF. The DNA for the CDR3 is TGTGCCATCACCCAGGGAGGGGGGTACGGGGTCACTGAAGCTTTCTTT.

This chain links TRBV27 with TRBJ2-7, with D tentatively TRBD1 (5 bases). This CDR3 contains 13 residues. Germline CDR1 is MNHEY and CDR2 is SMNVEV (reference sequence). With 5 bases removed from V and 7 bases from J, the gap between germline ends came to 15 bases. CDR3 nucleotide sequence: TGTGCCAGCAGTAATCAGGGTCGGTTAGAGCAGTACTTC. Residues: CASSNQGRLEQYF.

The chain couples TRBV9 to TRBJ2-5; 10 nucleotides line up with TRBD2. Per the germline V gene, CDR1 is SGDLS and CDR2 is YYNGEE. V lost 0 bases, J lost 10 bases, and 12 bases stayed unmatched. The CDR3 contains 16 residues. The CDR3 region has the DNA TGTGCCAGCAGCGTAGACGGGAGCGGGGGGGCCGGGGACCAGTACTTC. Protein product: CASSVDGSGGAGDQYF. Complete variable domain (other parts from reference TRBV9 and TRBJ2-5): DSGVTQTPKHLITATGQRVTLRCSPRSGDLSVYWYQQSLDQGLQFLIQYYNGEERAKGNILERFSAQQFPDLHSELNLSSLELGDSALYFCASSVDGSGGAGDQYFGPGTRLLVL.

The chain is built from TRBV29-1 and TRBJ2-2; D is perhaps TRBD1 (6 bases). Trimming took 5 bases from V and 2 from J, leaving 15 bases between them. This CDR3 region has 15 residues. CDR1 and CDR2 from the germline V gene are SQVTM and ANQGSEA. The CDR3 bases are TGCAGCGTTATCGTAGGACAGTCCAACACCGGGGAGCTGTTTTTT. It yields the protein CSVIVGQSNTGELFF.

V usage is TRBV27 and J usage is TRBJ1-2; tentative D call: TRBD1 (6 bases). Germline CDR1 reads MNHEY; CDR2 reads SMNVEV (reference sequence). The ends were cut back, 4 bases at V and 4 bases at J, with 16 bases in the middle. The CDR3 is 15 amino acids. The DNA for the CDR3 is TGTGCCAGCAGTTCTCTGGCAGGGGAACTCTATGGCTACACCTTC. Amino acids: CASSSLAGELYGYTF.

The chain recombines TRBV9 with TRBJ2-3; 7 bases line up with TRBD2. Looked up from germline, CDR1 is SGDLS and CDR2 is YYNGEE. V shed 6 bases, J shed 3 bases, and the junction held 4 bases outside the gene matches. The CDR3 is made up of 13 amino acids. The CDR3 nucleotides are TGTGCCAGCAATGGGGGGGTAACAGATACGCAGTATTTT. Its translation is CASNGGVTDTQYF.

This chain's CDR3 is CASSAGPGQGVFQETQYF. CDR3 in DNA: TGCGCCAGCAGCGCTGGACCGGGACAGGGGGTGTTCCAAGAGACCCAGTACTTC. The chain carries TRBV4-1 and TRBJ2-5; 11 nucleotides align to TRBD1. V was pared by 5 bases and J by 1 base, with 12 bases of the junction left unmatched. Per the germline V gene, CDR1 is MGHRA and CDR2 is YSYEKL. The length of the CDR3 is 18 residues.

The chain uses TRBV29-1 and TRBJ2-1, with 8 bases matching TRBD1. The CDR3 covers 13 residues. The germline V gene has CDR1 SQVTM and CDR2 ANQGSEA. The junction had 8 bases not matched to a gene; V was cut back by 4 bases and J by 9 bases. This CDR3 is CSVVRGQGIEQFF. DNA for the CDR3: TGCAGCGTTGTCAGGGGGCAAGGTATTGAGCAGTTCTTC.

This clone was seen only a few times. This chain connects TRBV29-1 to TRBJ1-1; D gene ambiguous. CDR3 length: 11 amino acids. V gave up 5 bases and J gave up 3 bases, with 7 bases separating them. Germline CDR1 is SQVTM and CDR2 is ANQGSEA. Written as DNA, the CDR3 is TGCAGCGTTCATCGGTACACTGAAGCTTTCTTT. As protein: CSVHRYTEAFF.

V is TRBV21-1 and J is TRBJ2-7; the table's D gene call, TRBD1, was not cross checked with the DNA. TRBV21-1 is listed as a pseudogene. This CDR3 has 14 residues. The CDR3 sequence: CASTTDRSAYEQYF. The CDR3 nucleotides are TGTGCCAGCACAACAGACAGGAGTGCCTACGAGCAGTACTTC.

This chain uses TRBV9 with TRBJ2-5; no reliable D call. TRBJ2-7 matches the DNA end more closely, so the J call is doubtful. CDR3 length equals 14 residues. Germline V CDR1 and CDR2: SGDLS, YYNGEE. This CDR3 is CASSVRYETYEQYF. CDR3 sequence (DNA): TGTGCCAGCAGCGTACGATACGAAACCTACGAGCAGTACTTC.

The genes are TRBV9 and TRBJ1-1; TRBD1 is a possible D gene (5 bases). V shed 3 bases and J shed 5 bases, with 14 bases lying between them. Germline lookup yields CDR1 SGDLS and CDR2 YYNGEE. The CDR3 is made up of 14 amino acids. The chain's CDR3 is CASSGGGISTEAFF. The CDR3 bases are TGTGCCAGCAGCGGCGGGGGGATTTCGACTGAAGCTTTCTTT.

The chain combines TRBV5-4 with TRBJ2-1, with TRBD1 matching 7 bases. J gave up 6 bases and V 3 bases, and 3 bases lay outside the gene matches. This CDR3 contains 13 residues. Germline V gene data show CDR1 as SGHNT and CDR2 as YYREEE (reference sequence). The CDR3 loop is CASSWGTVNEQFF. The CDR3 nucleotides read TGTGCCAGCAGCTGGGGGACAGTCAATGAGCAGTTCTTC.

This clone has more than one count but fewer than ten. The chain employs TRBV7-9 and TRBJ1-1; TRBD1 aligns across 9 bases. The germline CDR1 and CDR2 sequences are SEHNR and FQNEAQ (reference sequence). J lost 6 bases, V lost 5 bases, and 7 bases had no gene match. The CDR3 consists of 14 residues. The CDR3 region is CASSRTGEVAEAFF. As DNA, the CDR3 is TGTGCCAGCAGCCGGACAGGGGAGGTCGCTGAAGCTTTCTTT.